This entry features one TCR beta chain sequence. Its antigen remains unidentified. Libraries were prepared by immunoSEQ multiplex PCR; TCRdb keeps only in-frame clonotypes and omits some of them. Here the sample spans 2 million to 2.5 million clones, 90% to 97% being singletons. This sample was included in a study of shared clonotypes between healthy human individuals. Regarding the study as a whole: The expectation was that sequencing depth would affect clonotype sharing among donors.

CDR3 length equals 18 residues. CDR1 and CDR2 (germline): ENHRY, SYGVKD. The V gene end was trimmed by 3 bases and the J gene end by 5 bases; junction bases not matched to a gene: 15. The chain uses TRBV10-3 and TRBJ1-5; 8 bases match TRBD1. Source material: naive CD4+ T cells sorted from blood. Subset meaning: CD45RA+ positively selected. The source of this sequence is a man aged 18 to 29 in good health. CDR3 sequence (DNA): TGTGCCATCAGTGACCCTCTCGGAGCAGGGGGCGCATATCAGCCCCAGCATTTT. It yields the protein CAISDPLGAGGAYQPQHF.